These 9 T cell receptor beta chains originate from one sample sequenced in a study of T cell changes during pregnancy in multiple sclerosis. Here immunoSEQ multiplex PCR was the method, and the copy in TCRdb shows in-frame clones only, minus some. The sample records around 130,000 clones, 95% to 98% being singletons. The material was peripheral blood, obtained after pregnancy. These receptors were taken from a female donor with multiple sclerosis, enrolled in a pregnancy study.

V is TRBV7-9 and J is TRBJ2-6; TRBD2 is a possible D gene (5 bases). The CDR3 consists of 15 residues. V lost 7 bases to trimming and J lost 1 base, with 11 bases between them. The germline V gene has CDR1 SEHNR and CDR2 FQNEAQ (reference sequence). CDR3 DNA: TGTGCCAGCATCCGGGGAGCTTCTGGGGCCAACGTCCTGACTTTC. Translating it yields CASIRGASGANVLTF.

The V call is TRBV6-5, the J call TRBJ1-3, with D hard to call. Between the trimmed V and J ends, which lost 5 bases and 3 bases, there was a span of 11 bases. The CDR3 runs to 14 residues. Germline V lookup: CDR1 MNHEY, CDR2 SVGAGI. The CDR3 sequence is CASSTNPGGNTIYF. CDR3 nucleotide sequence: TGTGCCAGCAGTACGAACCCGGGTGGAAACACCATATATTTT.

This chain links TRBV30 with TRBJ2-2; TRBD1 matches 7 bases. J was trimmed by 5 bases and V by 0 bases; bases with no gene match: 9. CDR1 is GTSNPN, CDR2 SVGIG, per germline (reference sequence). The CDR3 sequence is 16 residues long. CDR3 DNA: TGTGCCTGGAGTGTAGGACAGGTCGAACGTACCGGGGAGCTGTTTTTT. Translating it yields CAWSVGQVERTGELFF. Full variable domain (missing parts from reference TRBV30 and TRBJ2-2): SQTIHQWPATLVQPVGSPLSLECTVEGTSNPNLYWYRQAAGRGLQLLFYSVGIGQISSEVPQNLSASRPQDRQFILSSKKLLLSDSGFYLCAWSVGQVERTGELFFGEGSRLTVL.

V is TRBV7-2 and J is TRBJ1-2; D remains unclear. Germline V CDR1 and CDR2: SGHTA, FQGNSA. The CDR3 runs to 15 residues. V lost 5 bases, J lost 2 bases, and 15 bases lay in between. CDR3 protein: CASSLPRWENYGYTF. In DNA form, the CDR3 reads TGTGCCAGCAGCCTCCCCAGGTGGGAGAACTATGGCTACACCTTC.

The rearrangement links TRBV28 to TRBJ2-7; TRBD1 matches 9 bases. Germline CDR1 MDHEN, CDR2 SYDVKM. J lost 7 bases, V lost 7 bases, and 8 bases had no gene match. The CDR3 loop spans 13 amino acids. The CDR3 DNA reads TGTGCCAGCATCCCACAGGGGGCTGGGGAGCAGTACTTC. Translation gives CASIPQGAGEQYF.

The chain uses TRBV9 and TRBJ2-6; TRBD2 aligns across 12 bases. In germline, CDR1 is SGDLS, CDR2 YYNGEE. With 2 bases clipped from V and 3 bases from J, the junction kept 6 bases outside the gene matches. There are 18 residues in the CDR3. CDR3: CASSVLAGGPVGANVLTF. CDR3 nucleotide sequence: TGTGCCAGCAGCGTTCTAGCGGGAGGGCCGGTTGGGGCCAACGTCCTGACTTTC. Full variable domain (outside the CDR3, taken from reference TRBV9 and TRBJ2-6): DSGVTQTPKHLITATGQRVTLRCSPRSGDLSVYWYQQSLDQGLQFLIQYYNGEERAKGNILERFSAQQFPDLHSELNLSSLELGDSALYFCASSVLAGGPVGANVLTFGAGSRLTVL.

The gene calls are TRBV27 and TRBJ2-5, with 7 nucleotides matching TRBD1. V lost 2 bases to trimming and J lost 5 bases; unmatched junction nucleotides: 5. The CDR3 loop spans 14 amino acids. Germline V gene sequence: CDR1 MNHEY, CDR2 SMNVEV (reference sequence). CDR3 nucleotide sequence: TGTGCCAGCAGTTTAAAGGGGGCCGGGGAGACCCAGTACTTC. Amino acids: CASSLKGAGETQYF.

The chain links TRBV5-6 to TRBJ2-1, with 9 bases that match TRBD1. J lost 8 bases, V lost 2 bases, and 11 bases had no gene match. This CDR3 region has 16 residues. The germline V gene encodes CDR1 SGHDT and CDR2 YYEEEE. The CDR3 spells CASSFVPRQGGYEQFF. The CDR3 DNA sequence: TGTGCCAGCAGCTTTGTCCCGAGACAGGGGGGTTATGAGCAGTTCTTC. Together with reference TRBV5-6 and TRBJ2-1, the CDR3 gives the full variable domain: DAGVTQSPTHLIKTRGQQVTLRCSPKSGHDTVSWYQQALGQGPQFIFQYYEEEERQRGNFPDRFSGHQFPNYSSELNVNALLLGDSALYLCASSFVPRQGGYEQFFGPGTRLTVL.

This rearrangement joins TRBV7-2 to TRBJ1-1, with 10 bases matching TRBD1. CDR1 is SGHTA and CDR2 is FQGNSA in the germline V gene. The V gene end was trimmed by 9 bases and the J gene end by 2 bases; junction bases not matched to a gene: 6. This CDR3 has 14 amino acids. The CDR3 region has the DNA TGTGCCAGTACATGGACAGGGGGTAACACTGAAGCTTTCTTT. It is translated as CASTWTGGNTEAFF. Combining the CDR3 with reference TRBV7-2 and TRBJ1-1 gives the whole variable domain GAGVSQSPSNKVTEKGKDVELRCDPISGHTALYWYRQSLGQGLEFLIYFQGNSAPDKSGLPSDRFSAERTGGSVSTLTIQRTQQEDSAVYLCASTWTGGNTEAFFGQGTRLTVV.